The rows below give T cell receptor beta chains drawn from one sample of a study of T cell changes during pregnancy in multiple sclerosis. Using immunoSEQ multiplex PCR, the repertoire was profiled, and TCRdb retains in-frame clones only, with some absent. The sample has 50,000 or so clones, approximately 93% seen once. The input for sequencing was peripheral blood, taken in the second trimester of pregnancy. All receptors come from a female donor with multiple sclerosis, enrolled in a pregnancy study. Each CDR3 is given with its conserved first and last residue. The D gene is left open where the match is weak. Clone size is shown for a subset of rows, as once, few, many or a class of expanded clone.

14,.,.,TRBJ1-1,TRBV4-2,CASSQVTENTEAFF,TGTGCCAGCAGCCAAGTGACAGAGAACACTGAAGCTTTCTTT
13,.,TRBD1,TRBJ1-2,TRBV18,CASSPDRDYGYTF,TGTGCCAGCTCACCTGACAGGGATTATGGCTACACCTTC
17,.,.,TRBJ2-7,TRBV7-2,CASSLRGTEGFLYEQYF,TGTGCCAGCAGCTTACGAGGGACTGAGGGGTTCTTATACGAGCAGTACTTC
18,.,TRBD2,TRBJ2-4,TRBV28,CASSSPGTSGRAGNIQYF,TGTGCCAGCAGTTCTCCTGGGACTAGCGGGAGGGCGGGAAACATTCAGTACTTC
14,.,TRBD1,TRBJ2-5,TRBV19,CASSKTGEQETQYF,TGTGCCAGTAGTAAGACAGGGGAACAAGAGACCCAGTACTTC
17,once,TRBD2,TRBJ2-1,TRBV7-2,CASSFEASGSSYNEQFF,TGTGCCAGCAGCTTCGAAGCTAGCGGGAGCTCCTACAATGAGCAGTTCTTC
22,.,TRBD1,TRBJ2-1,TRBV6-1,CASSEVCGRQGAEEGSYNEQFF,TGTGCCAGCAGTGAAGTATGCGGAAGACAGGGGGCAGAGGAGGGATCCTACAATGAGCAGTTCTTC
15,.,TRBD2,TRBJ2-7,TRBV7-9,CASSLLGLADYEQYF,TGTGCCAGCAGCCTTCTCGGACTAGCGGACTACGAGCAGTACTTC
17,.,TRBD1,TRBJ2-7,TRBV4-1,CASSQTRDRSDLYEQYF,TGCGCCAGCAGCCAAACTAGGGACAGATCAGACCTCTACGAGCAGTACTTC
13,.,.,TRBJ2-5,TRBV7-9,CASSFREWETQYF,TGTGCCAGCAGCTTCCGGGAGTGGGAGACCCAGTACTTC
14,once,.,TRBJ2-7,TRBV21-1,CASSKGSGSYEQYF,TGTGCCAGCAGCAAAGGATCCGGGTCCTACGAGCAGTACTTC
13,.,TRBD2,TRBJ2-5,TRBV7-9,CASSRLAVETQYF,TGTGCCAGCAGCAGACTAGCAGTGGAGACCCAGTACTTC
15,.,.,TRBJ1-5,TRBV2,CASSDSGIQNQPQHF,TGTGCCAGCAGTGATTCGGGGATCCAAAATCAGCCCCAGCATTTT
13,.,.,TRBJ2-7,TRBV7-2,CASSPARAYEQYF,TGTGCCAGCAGCCCGGCGAGGGCGTACGAGCAGTACTTC
16,.,TRBD2,TRBJ2-1,TRBV4-2,CASSQDTSGIYNEQFF,TGTGCCAGCAGCCAAGATACTAGCGGGATCTACAATGAGCAGTTCTTC
16,.,TRBD2,TRBJ2-1,TRBV13,CASSSRASGNYNEQFF,TGTGCCAGCAGCTCTCGGGCTAGCGGTAATTACAATGAGCAGTTCTTC
13,.,.,TRBJ2-7,TRBV9,CASSVASAYEQYF,TGTGCCAGCAGCGTGGCTAGCGCCTACGAGCAGTACTTC
16,.,TRBD2,TRBJ2-2,TRBV7-6,CASSLGGGSNTGELFF,TGTGCCAGCAGCTTAGGGGGGGGGTCGAACACCGGGGAGCTGTTTTTT
14,.,.,TRBJ2-4,TRBV11-3,CASSSPGQRDIQYF,TGTGCCAGCAGCTCCCCAGGACAGAGGGACATTCAGTACTTC
14,.,TRBD1,TRBJ1-5,TRBV2,CASRDRASNQPQHF,TGTGCCAGCAGGGACAGGGCTTCCAATCAGCCCCAGCATTTT
14,.,.,TRBJ1-3,TRBV7-9,CGGDGSISGNTIYF,TGTGGCGGGGACGGTAGTATCTCTGGAAACACCATATATTTT
11,few,.,TRBJ1-1,TRBV20-1,CRRVWYTEAFF,TGCAGGAGAGTCTGGTACACTGAAGCTTTCTTT
18,.,TRBD1,TRBJ2-6,TRBV28,CASSLTGQGAPGANVLTF,TGTGCCAGCAGTTTAACGGGGCAGGGGGCACCTGGGGCCAACGTCCTGACTTTC
20,.,TRBD2,TRBJ2-1,TRBV4-3,CASSRRLGLAGGTVRDEQFF,TGCGCCAGCAGCCGCCGTTTGGGACTAGCGGGAGGTACTGTAAGGGATGAGCAGTTCTTC
16,.,TRBD2,TRBJ2-2,TRBV4-1,CASSLASGSSPGELFF,TGCGCCAGCAGCCTCGCTAGCGGGAGTAGTCCCGGGGAGCTGTTTTTT
12,.,TRBD1,TRBJ2-3,TRBV27,CASSSDRGAQYF,TGTGCCAGCAGTTCCGACAGGGGTGCGCAGTATTTT
17,.,TRBD1,TRBJ2-5,TRBV28,CASSFIPGQGRRETQYF,TGTGCCAGCAGTTTTATCCCTGGACAGGGGAGAAGAGAGACCCAGTACTTC
14,.,.,TRBJ2-1,TRBV29-1,CSARDTLLYNEQFF,TGCAGCGCCAGGGACACCCTCCTATACAATGAGCAGTTCTTC
16,.,TRBD1,TRBJ2-2,TRBV18,CASSPDRVGSTGELFF,TGTGCCAGCTCACCCGACAGGGTGGGGTCCACCGGGGAGCTGTTTTTT
15,once,.,TRBJ2-3,TRBV10-2,CASSDLGGSTDTQYF,TGCGCCAGCAGTGACTTGGGGGGTAGCACAGATACGCAGTATTTT
15,.,TRBD1,TRBJ1-2,TRBV2,CASSENLGQGNGYTF,TGTGCCAGCAGTGAAAACCTGGGACAGGGGAATGGCTACACCTTC
18,.,TRBD2,TRBJ2-1,TRBV5-4,CASSLVLAGGFSYNEQFF,TGTGCCAGCAGCTTGGTACTAGCGGGGGGGTTTTCCTACAATGAGCAGTTCTTC
14,.,.,TRBJ2-7,TRBV7-9,CASSLATSFYEQYF,TGTGCCAGCAGCTTAGCGACAAGTTTCTACGAGCAGTACTTC
12,.,.,TRBJ2-7,TRBV11-2,CASSLVNSGQYF,TGTGCCAGCAGCTTAGTTAATTCGGGGCAGTACTTC
15,once,TRBD1,TRBJ1-1,TRBV7-6,CASSLPTGGPTEAFF,TGTGCCAGCAGCTTACCTACAGGGGGCCCAACTGAAGCTTTCTTT
18,.,TRBD2,TRBJ2-6,TRBV7-9,CASSNTSGASSGANVLTF,TGTGCCAGCAGCAATACTAGCGGGGCTAGCTCTGGGGCCAACGTCCTGACTTTC
15,.,TRBD1,TRBJ2-1,TRBV2,CASRGDRGWGDEQFF,TGTGCCAGCAGAGGGGACAGGGGATGGGGCGATGAGCAGTTCTTC
15,.,TRBD1,TRBJ2-1,TRBV5-1,CASSFTGGLDNEQFF,TGCGCCAGCAGCTTTACAGGGGGCTTAGACAATGAGCAGTTCTTC
17,.,TRBD2,TRBJ2-2,TRBV10-2,CATTGLAGAHYTGELFF,TGCGCCACTACGGGACTAGCGGGAGCCCACTACACCGGGGAGCTGTTTTTT
13,.,.,TRBJ2-5,TRBV6-1,CASGGGDQETQYF,TGTGCCAGCGGAGGGGGGGACCAAGAGACCCAGTACTTC
17,.,TRBD2,TRBJ2-5,TRBV28,CASSLPHLAGVKETQYF,TGTGCCAGCAGTCTCCCCCACCTAGCGGGAGTAAAAGAGACCCAGTACTTC
15,.,TRBD1,TRBJ2-5,TRBV7-9,CASSPDRGRQETQYF,TGTGCCAGCAGCCCGGACAGGGGGCGACAAGAGACCCAGTACTTC
13,.,.,TRBJ1-2,TRBV27,CASSLSVGGGYTF,TGTGCCAGCAGTTTATCGGTCGGGGGAGGCTACACCTTC
12,.,.,TRBJ1-5,TRBV12-5,CASGLLYQPQHF,TGTGCTAGTGGTTTGCTTTATCAGCCCCAGCATTTT
13,.,.,TRBJ1-1,TRBV7-6,CASSLGANTEAFF,TGTGCCAGCAGCTTAGGGGCCAACACTGAAGCTTTCTTT
14,.,.,TRBJ2-7,TRBV28,CASSFISMTYEQYF,TGTGCCAGCAGCTTTATCAGTATGACCTACGAGCAGTACTTC
14,.,.,TRBJ2-7,TRBV5-6,CASSLFHSPYEQYF,TGTGCCAGCAGCTTGTTCCACTCCCCCTACGAGCAGTACTTC
16,.,TRBD2,TRBJ2-3,TRBV9,CASSAQREGNTDTQYF,TGTGCCAGCAGCGCCCAGCGGGAGGGAAACACAGATACGCAGTATTTT
15,.,.,TRBJ2-7,TRBV6-5,CASSYSWGTGGLVYF,TGTGCCAGCAGTTACTCGTGGGGGACTGGGGGGTTGGTGTACTTC
14,.,.,TRBJ1-2,TRBV4-2,CASSQPGSDYGYTF,TGTGCCAGCAGTCAACCGGGGTCCGACTATGGCTACACCTTC
14,.,.,TRBJ1-1,TRBV7-9,CASSPQGVPTEAFF,TGTGCCAGCAGCCCCCAAGGGGTTCCCACTGAAGCTTTCTTT
17,.,.,TRBJ2-7,TRBV6-9,CASNRRVNADVSYEQYF,TGTGCCAGCAACCGCAGGGTTAATGCGGACGTCTCCTACGAGCAGTACTTC
15,.,.,TRBJ1-1,TRBV5-1,CASSLTGSGNTEAFF,TGCGCCAGCAGCTTGACGGGGTCTGGGAACACTGAAGCTTTCTTT
13,.,.,TRBJ2-7,TRBV19,CASSIGQNYEQYF,TGTGCCAGTAGTATTGGTCAGAACTACGAGCAGTACTTC
13,once,TRBD1,TRBJ2-7,TRBV7-2,CASSLKGARDPFF,TGTGCCAGCAGCTTAAAGGGGGCGAGGGACCCCTTCTTC
16,.,TRBD1,TRBJ2-2,TRBV11-1,CASSLAGTGNTGELFF,TGTGCCAGCAGCCTCGCCGGGACAGGGAATACCGGGGAGCTGTTTTTT